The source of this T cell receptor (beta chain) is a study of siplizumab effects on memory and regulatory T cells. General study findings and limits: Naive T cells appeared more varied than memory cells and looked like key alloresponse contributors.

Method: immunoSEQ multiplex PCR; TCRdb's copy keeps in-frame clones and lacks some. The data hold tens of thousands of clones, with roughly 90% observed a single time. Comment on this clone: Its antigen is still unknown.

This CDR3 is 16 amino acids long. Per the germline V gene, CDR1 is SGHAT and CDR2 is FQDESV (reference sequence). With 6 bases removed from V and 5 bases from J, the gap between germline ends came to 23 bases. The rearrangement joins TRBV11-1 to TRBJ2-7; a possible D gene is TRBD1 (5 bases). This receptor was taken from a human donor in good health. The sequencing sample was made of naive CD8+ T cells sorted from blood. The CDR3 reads CASRKYDSTRSDEQYF. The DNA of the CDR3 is TGTGCCAGCAGGAAATATGACAGTACCCGGTCGGACGAGCAGTACTTC.